This T cell receptor beta chain was sequenced for a study of OX40 agonist ivuxolimab in advanced cancers. Study-level background: Averaging about 60 years in age, with a range of about 23 to 90, the cohort was approximately 87% male.

Trimming removed 0 bases from V and 2 bases from J, with 9 bases in between. The CDR3 has 16 amino acids. The germline V gene encodes CDR1 SGHKS and CDR2 YYEKEE (reference sequence). Profiling relied on immunoSEQ multiplex PCR, and the TCRdb table lists in-frame clones only, not all of them. The repertoire holds approximately 70,000 clones, with about 82% as singletons. The rearrangement links TRBV5-5 to TRBJ2-6; D is unclear. The TCR was taken from an adult with an advanced solid tumor such as melanoma, head and neck, liver or kidney cancer. The source was CD4+ or CD8+ T cells sorted from blood, collected in a trial of the OX40 agonist ivuxolimab. The CDR3 DNA reads as TGTGCCAGCAGCTTGGTGGGCACGCCTGGGGCCAACGTCCTGACTTTC. Translating gives CASSLVGTPGANVLTF.